This T cell receptor beta chain was documented in a study of blood T cell repertoires in COVID-19. Study context: Samples taken during acute and convalescent COVID-19 were collected in the United States, Italy and Spain. The cDNA or gDNA used as material had been derived from T cells, B-cell-depleted T cells, or PBMCs.

Germline loops: CDR1 MNHEY, CDR2 SVGAGI. The CDR3 runs 14 residues. The J segment lost 4 bases and the V segment lost 5 bases, leaving 8 bases of the junction unmatched. Original processing methods: Amplification with reference gene primers provided the estimates of nucleated cell counts. Using immunoSEQ multiplex PCR, the repertoire was profiled, and TCRdb retains in-frame clones only, with some absent. That table is the source of V, J and clone size, and D and trimming were worked out from the DNA. The sample contains around 130,000 clones, roughly three quarters of which appear only once. This chain joins TRBV6-5 and TRBJ2-7; 7 nucleotides agree with TRBD1. What was sequenced was peripheral blood. The receptor was isolated from a human donor in a cohort sampled during active COVID-19. The CDR3 loop reads CASSTGDPWYEQYF. The CDR3 coding sequence is TGTGCCAGCAGTACAGGGGATCCTTGGTACGAGCAGTACTTC.